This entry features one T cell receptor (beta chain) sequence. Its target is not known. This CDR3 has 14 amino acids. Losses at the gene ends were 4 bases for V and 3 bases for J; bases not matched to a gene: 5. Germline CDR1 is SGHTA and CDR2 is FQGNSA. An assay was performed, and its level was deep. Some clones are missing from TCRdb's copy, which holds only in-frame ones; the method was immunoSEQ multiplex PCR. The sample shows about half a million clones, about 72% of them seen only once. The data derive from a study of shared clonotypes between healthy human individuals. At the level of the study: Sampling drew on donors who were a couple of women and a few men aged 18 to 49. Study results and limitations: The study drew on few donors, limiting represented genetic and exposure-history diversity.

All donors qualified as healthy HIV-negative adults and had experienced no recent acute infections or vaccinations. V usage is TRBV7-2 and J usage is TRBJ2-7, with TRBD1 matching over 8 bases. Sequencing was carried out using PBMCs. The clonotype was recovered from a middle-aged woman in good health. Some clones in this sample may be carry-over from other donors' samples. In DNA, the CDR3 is TGTGCCAGCAGCTCACGGACAGGGAACTACGAGCAGTACTTC. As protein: CASSSRTGNYEQYF.